These 8 T cell receptor beta chains were sequenced from one sample in a study of PD-1 blockade in classical Hodgkin lymphoma. This sample's time point: newly diagnosed, previously untreated cHL patient sample. Profiling relied on immunoSEQ multiplex PCR, and the TCRdb table lists in-frame clones only, not all of them. The sample lists 20,000 to 25,000 clones, approximately 94% occurring once. Sequenced input: peripheral blood mononuclear cells (PBMCs). The origin of the receptors is a human donor with classical Hodgkin lymphoma.

The chain employs TRBV6-5 and TRBJ2-4; D gene uncertain. CDR1 MNHEY and CDR2 SVGAGI come from the germline V gene. With 7 bases removed from V and 6 bases from J, the gap between germline ends came to 7 bases. The CDR3 runs 11 residues. In DNA, the CDR3 is TGTGCCAGCACCCGAGCAAACATTCAGTACTTC. It translates to CASTRANIQYF.

This clone was seen only once. One end of the junction fails to match germline, which may point to a read error. The chain uses TRBV5-1 and TRBJ2-6; possible D gene TRBD2, 5 bases. The CDR3 is 17 residues long. In germline, CDR1 is SGHRS, CDR2 YFSETQ. The CDR3 DNA sequence: TGCGCCAGCAGCTTGGATCCGGGGTGGGCTGGAGCCAACGTCCTGACTTTC. Translation gives CASSLDPGWAGANVLTF.

The chain joins TRBV7-9 to TRBJ2-5; D remains unclear. This CDR3 has 15 residues. The V end was cut by 4 bases, the J end by 2 bases, with 14 bases between. Looked up from germline, CDR1 is SEHNR and CDR2 is FQNEAQ (reference sequence). The CDR3 spells CASSSPSGLQETQYF. The CDR3 DNA sequence: TGTGCCAGCAGCTCCCCGTCAGGCCTACAAGAGACCCAGTACTTC.

The V and J genes are TRBV15 and TRBJ1-1, with 7 bases matching TRBD1. With V trimmed by 0 bases and J by 1 base, 11 bases remained unmatched. Germline CDR1 reads LNHNV; CDR2 reads YYDKDF (reference sequence). CDR3 length equals 18 residues. The CDR3, as DNA: TGTGCCACCAGCAGAGATGCAGGACAGGCTCCAAGGAACACTGAAGCTTTCTTT. Translated: CATSRDAGQAPRNTEAFF.

This clone was seen just once. The chain recombines TRBV9 with TRBJ2-3, with D hard to call. Trimming removed 0 bases at V and 4 bases at J, with 12 bases between. Germline CDR1 and CDR2: SGDLS and YYNGEE. CDR3 size: 15 residues. The CDR3: CASSVAPRQADTQYF. The CDR3 DNA sequence: TGTGCCAGCAGCGTAGCTCCCAGGCAGGCAGATACGCAGTATTTT.

The chain combines TRBV20-1 with TRBJ1-1; D is unresolved. Deletions cut 6 bases from V and 8 bases from J, with 13 bases between. This CDR3 is 11 amino acids long. Germline CDR1 is DFQATT and CDR2 is SNEGSKA (reference sequence). CDR3: CSALRSSEAFF. CDR3 sequence (DNA): TGCAGTGCCCTCAGGTCGTCCGAAGCTTTCTTT.

The gene calls are TRBV11-2 and TRBJ2-6; either TRBD1 or TRBD2 may fit D (6 bases each). V was shortened by 5 bases and J by 1 base, with 18 bases between the two germline ends. The CDR3 runs 18 residues. CDR1 and CDR2 (germline): SGHAT, FQNNGV. The CDR3 sequence is CASSPRGALGSGANVLTF. In nucleotides, the CDR3 is TGTGCCAGCAGCCCTAGGGGGGCTTTAGGTTCTGGGGCCAACGTCCTGACTTTC.

The table lists this clone with a count of one. The chain is built from TRBV7-8 and TRBJ2-5; D may be TRBD2 (5 bases). Germline V gene lookup returns CDR1 SGHVS and CDR2 FQNEAQ. CDR3 size: 16 residues. Trimming shortened V by 5 bases and J by 5 bases, and 21 bases separated the two germline ends. The CDR3 spells CASSPRRTEGGETQYF. CDR3 bases: TGTGCCAGCAGCCCACGTCGAACAGAGGGCGGGGAGACCCAGTACTTC.